This T cell receptor (beta chain) is from a study of T cell responses to AZD1222 COVID-19 vaccine. Whether given at about 4 or about 12 weeks, second doses were pooled. Findings of the study overall: As reported, nearly half of all spike-specific TCRs target variant regions that are unmutated. Mapped onto spike, vaccine-associated CD4 TCRs spanned it and were dominant at 160-218 and 743-854.

The CDR3 extends over 13 amino acids. Trimming took 2 bases from V and 4 from J, leaving 4 bases between them. Germline CDR1 is SGHDT and CDR2 is YYEEEE. Turning to this clone: As yet, its antigen is unknown.

Assay used: immunoSEQ multiplex PCR; TCRdb lists only in-frame clones, some missing. In the table there are 150,000 to 250,000 clones, about 89% of which are singletons. This clonotype was obtained from an adult who received the AZD1222 COVID-19 vaccine. The input for sequencing was peripheral blood, taken 28 days after the second AZD1222 dose. The chain couples TRBV5-6 to TRBJ1-6; D is undetermined. The CDR3 is CASSLQYNSPLHF. The CDR3 region has the DNA TGTGCCAGCAGCTTACAGTATAATTCACCCCTCCACTTT. The full variable domain, rest sourced from reference TRBV5-6 and TRBJ1-6, is DAGVTQSPTHLIKTRGQQVTLRCSPKSGHDTVSWYQQALGQGPQFIFQYYEEEERQRGNFPDRFSGHQFPNYSSELNVNALLLGDSALYLCASSLQYNSPLHFGNGTRLTVT.